This T cell receptor (beta chain) was captured in a study of CD8+ T cells in alopecia areata. Treatment indicated: oral pan-JAK inhibitor, 5-10 mg twice daily. Reverse transcribed after extraction, RNA yielded cDNA as the sequencing template. TCRdb keeps only in-frame clones here, not all; method: immunoSEQ multiplex PCR. In the table there are 130,000 or so clones, 60% to 65% of which are singletons. Germline V gives CDR1 SGHTA, CDR2 FQGNSA. CDR3 length: 16 residues. The V and J ends lost 5 bases and 4 bases, in that order; junction bases with no gene match: 13. Sequencing used CD4+ T cells sorted from blood, obtained at week 4, from a patient treated with tofacitinib. The TCR sequence derives from a human donor with alopecia areata. V and J are TRBV7-2 and TRBJ2-5; 7 nucleotides match TRBD1. The CDR3 loop is CASSQKTGMVGETQYF. The CDR3 DNA follows: TGTGCCAGCAGCCAAAAGACAGGGATGGTAGGAGAGACCCAGTACTTC.